One and the same sample provided the 19 T cell receptor beta chains below, sequenced in a study of blood T cell repertoires in COVID-19. The repertoire was sequenced with immunoSEQ multiplex PCR; TCRdb's copy has only in-frame clones and lacks some. The sample holds approximately 150,000 clones, over 80% seen once. Input material: peripheral blood. These receptors originate from a woman between 50 and 59 years old with acute or convalescent COVID-19.

The CDR3 region has the DNA TGTGCCAGCAGGGGACTAGCAGGAGACGAGCAGTACTTC. Encoded protein: CASRGLAGDEQYF. The chain joins TRBV11-3 to TRBJ2-7; 9 nucleotides line up with TRBD2. V trimming: 6 bases; J trimming: 5 bases; junction bases outside the gene matches: 5. The CDR3 loop spans 13 amino acids. Germline lookup yields CDR1 SGHNT and CDR2 YENEEA.

The chain joins TRBV19 to TRBJ1-1, with a possible D match to TRBD1 (5 bases). The CDR3 extends over 17 amino acids. Trimming left V 3 bases short and J 0 bases short, with 17 bases between. The V gene's germline CDR1 is LNHDA and CDR2 SQIVND (reference sequence). CDR3 bases: TGTGCCAGTAGTATCCTCCCAGGGATGACCATGAACACTGAAGCTTTCTTT. This gives the protein CASSILPGMTMNTEAFF.

The V gene is TRBV27, the J gene TRBJ2-3, with TRBD1 matching over 7 bases. After removal of 3 bases from V and 3 bases from J, the junction contained 9 bases not matched to a gene. Germline values: CDR1 MNHEY, CDR2 SMNVEV (reference sequence). This CDR3 comprises 16 residues. CDR3: CASSFIQGKGTDTQYF. In nucleotides, the CDR3 is TGTGCCAGCAGTTTTATACAGGGGAAGGGTACAGATACGCAGTATTTT.

The V gene is TRBV4-3, the J gene TRBJ2-2, with TRBD2 as a possible D gene (5 bases). The CDR3 is 15 residues long. The V end was cut by 5 bases, the J end by 5 bases, with 15 bases between. Germline V gene lookup returns CDR1 LGHNA and CDR2 YSLEER. The CDR3, as DNA: TGCGCCAGCAGCGTCGGGCAGGCGGGTACCGGGGAGCTGTTTTTT. Its protein is CASSVGQAGTGELFF.

The rearrangement joins TRBV18 to TRBJ1-5; 10 bases map to TRBD1. Germline V lookup: CDR1 KGHSH, CDR2 LQKENI. V lost 5 bases and J lost 2; bases outside the gene matches: 6. This CDR3 region has 16 residues. CDR3 loop: CASSKGQGLGNQPQHF. The CDR3 bases are TGTGCCAGCTCAAAGGGACAGGGGTTGGGCAATCAGCCCCAGCATTTT.

V is TRBV7-2 and J is TRBJ2-5; 7 nucleotides align to TRBD1. Germline-derived CDR1 and CDR2 are SGHTA and FQGNSA. This CDR3 is built from 13 residues. The V segment lost 5 bases and the J segment 1 base; nucleotides outside the gene matches: 1. CDR3 loop: CASSRDSQETQYF. In DNA form, the CDR3 reads TGTGCCAGCAGCCGGGACAGCCAAGAGACCCAGTACTTC.

V gene TRBV19 combines with J gene TRBJ1-5, with 7 bases fitting TRBD1. The CDR3 loop spans 16 amino acids. The germline CDR1 and CDR2 sequences are LNHDA and SQIVND (reference sequence). V gave up 3 bases and J gave up 7 bases; unmatched junction bases: 12. The CDR3 sequence is CASSIWAGGKGQPQHF. Written as DNA, the CDR3 is TGTGCCAGTAGTATTTGGGCAGGGGGGAAAGGACAGCCCCAGCATTTT.

The chain links TRBV3-1 (or the pseudogene TRBV3-2) to TRBJ2-7; 9 nucleotides agree with TRBD2. The CDR3 is 17 amino acids. With 0 bases clipped from V and 7 bases from J, the junction kept 13 bases outside the gene matches. Germline-derived CDR1 and CDR2 are LGHDT and YNNKEL (reference sequence). CDR3 amino acids: CASSQDHWRGGSWEQYF. The CDR3 DNA follows: TGTGCCAGCAGCCAAGATCACTGGCGGGGGGGCTCTTGGGAGCAGTACTTC.

The CDR3 here is CATVQQGGLYGYTF. Written as DNA, the CDR3 is TGTGCCACGGTTCAACAGGGAGGGCTCTATGGCTACACCTTC. The V call is TRBV2, the J call TRBJ1-2; TRBD1 might be the D (6 bases). The germline CDR1 and CDR2 sequences are SNHLY and FYNNEI. The CDR3 extends over 14 amino acids. Deletions cut 10 bases from V and 4 bases from J, with 19 bases between. Full variable domain (rest looked up from reference TRBV2 and TRBJ1-2): EPEVTQTPSHQVTQMGQEVILRCVPISNHLYFYWYRQILGQKVEFLVSFYNNEISEKSEIFDDQFSVERPDGSNFTLKIRSTKLEDSAMYFCATVQQGGLYGYTFGSGTRLTVV.

The chain links TRBV16 to TRBJ2-1, with a weak D call TRBD2 (6 bases). V was pared by 6 bases and J by 6 bases, with 12 bases between. Germline V gives CDR1 KGHSY, CDR2 FQNENV. This CDR3 has 13 amino acids. The CDR3 DNA reads TGTGCCAGCAGTTCATTGGGAGGCAATGAGCAGTTCTTC. It is translated as CASSSLGGNEQFF. The entire variable domain, with the rest obtained from reference TRBV16 and TRBJ2-1, is as follows: GEEVAQTPKHLVRGEGQKAKLYCAPIKGHSYVFWYQQVLKNEFKFLISFQNENVFDETGMPKERFSAKCLPNSPCSLEIQATKLEDSAVYFCASSSLGGNEQFFGPGTRLTVL.

The chain is built from TRBV7-2 and TRBJ1-2; D remains ambiguous. Germline-derived CDR1 and CDR2 are SGHTA and FQGNSA. This CDR3 has 13 residues. Trimming removed 5 bases from V and 7 bases from J, with 14 bases in between. The CDR3 spells CASSPLSSGGYTF. The CDR3 coding sequence is TGTGCCAGCAGCCCGCTATCTTCGGGTGGCTACACCTTC. Variable domain in full (rest from reference TRBV7-2 and TRBJ1-2): GAGVSQSPSNKVTEKGKDVELRCDPISGHTALYWYRQSLGQGLEFLIYFQGNSAPDKSGLPSDRFSAERTGGSVSTLTIQRTQQEDSAVYLCASSPLSSGGYTFGSGTRLTVV.

This clone was picked up a small number of times. V usage is TRBV7-9 and J usage is TRBJ1-1; TRBD1 might be the D (6 bases). The length of the CDR3 is 15 residues. Germline-derived CDR1 and CDR2 are SEHNR and FQNEAQ (reference sequence). V lost 4 bases, J lost 0 bases, and 12 bases lay in between. The CDR3 loop is CASSSLQGLNTEAFF. For the CDR3, the DNA is TGTGCCAGCAGCTCGTTACAGGGCTTGAACACTGAAGCTTTCTTT. Using reference TRBV7-9 and TRBJ1-1 for the parts outside the CDR3, the full variable domain is DTGVSQNPRHKITKRGQNVTFRCDPISEHNRLYWYRQTLGQGPEFLTYFQNEAQLEKSRLLSDRFSAERPKGSFSTLEIQRTEQGDSAMYLCASSSLQGLNTEAFFGQGTRLTVV.

The chain has TRBV10-3 and TRBJ2-7; 10 bases map to TRBD1. V lost 10 bases, J lost 5 bases, and 14 bases stayed unmatched. This CDR3 is 15 amino acids long. From germline, CDR1 is ENHRY and CDR2 SYGVKD. In nucleotides, the CDR3 is TGTGCCAACTCCCCAGGGGACAGGGGATCAGACGAGCAGTACTTC. Translation gives CANSPGDRGSDEQYF.

V usage is TRBV18 and J usage is TRBJ2-7; maybe TRBD2 (5 bases). The CDR3 loop spans 12 amino acids. The V gene lost 2 bases and the J gene lost 5 bases, with 7 bases spanning the gap. CDR1 is KGHSH and CDR2 is LQKENI in the germline V gene. CDR3 DNA sequence: TGTGCCAGCTCACCAGAGCGGAACGAGCAGTACTTC. The encoded protein is CASSPERNEQYF.

The chain has TRBV4-1 and TRBJ2-5, with 9 nucleotides matching TRBD2. With V trimmed by 4 bases and J by 4 bases, 10 bases remained unmatched. Per the germline V gene, CDR1 is MGHRA and CDR2 is YSYEKL. This CDR3 is 16 amino acids long. The CDR3 bases are TGCGCCAGCAGCCCCCAGGGAGCGGGGGGTCGAGAGACCCAGTACTTC. Encoded protein: CASSPQGAGGRETQYF.

The rearrangement links TRBV7-2 to TRBJ1-1; a weak D match, TRBD1 (5 bases). CDR3 length equals 15 residues. V lost 5 bases and J 4 bases, leaving 17 bases between the germline ends. Germline V gives CDR1 SGHTA, CDR2 FQGNSA. The CDR3 DNA follows: TGTGCCAGCAGCCTACCCCTGGGACTGGTCACTGAAGCTTTCTTT. Translating it yields CASSLPLGLVTEAFF.

The V call is TRBV6-5, the J call TRBJ2-1, with 7 bases aligning to TRBD1. This CDR3 is 12 amino acids long. V lost 8 bases and J lost 4; bases outside the gene matches: 2. Germline values: CDR1 MNHEY, CDR2 SVGAGI. CDR3 nucleotides: TGTGCCAGCCAGGGGGTATACAATGAGCAGTTCTTC. It translates to CASQGVYNEQFF.

The V call is TRBV5-4, the J call TRBJ2-7; 8 bases fit TRBD2. The trim removed 5 bases at V and 3 bases at J, leaving 10 bases unmatched. Germline-derived CDR1 and CDR2 are SGHNT and YYREEE (reference sequence). The CDR3 consists of 15 residues. CDR3 sequence reads: CASSLGGAGGYEQYF. Written as DNA, the CDR3 is TGTGCCAGCAGTCTTGGGGGGGCGGGAGGCTACGAGCAGTACTTC. The entire variable domain, with the rest obtained from reference TRBV5-4 and TRBJ2-7, is as follows: ETGVTQSPTHLIKTRGQQVTLRCSSQSGHNTVSWYQQALGQGPQFIFQYYREEENGRGNFPPRFSGLQFPNYSSELNVNALELDDSALYLCASSLGGAGGYEQYFGPGTRLTVT.

This clone was found once. This chain links TRBV10-3 with TRBJ2-5; D is uncertain. The CDR3 covers 13 residues. Trimming pared 4 bases from V and 0 bases from J, leaving 6 bases between. Germline V gene lookup returns CDR1 ENHRY and CDR2 SYGVKD. This CDR3 is CAISGADQETQYF. For the CDR3, the DNA is TGTGCCATCAGTGGGGCAGACCAAGAGACCCAGTACTTC.